This T cell receptor (beta chain) emerged from a study of CD8+ T cells in alopecia areata. The overall study: Tofacitinib administration to treated patients was oral, at 5 to 10 mg twice daily.

Worth noting for this clone: Its antigen is unknown.

Extracted RNA was reverse transcribed, and the resulting cDNA served as sequencing template. Data came from immunoSEQ multiplex PCR; TCRdb stores just in-frame clones and leaves some out. The sample records about 150,000 clones, approximately 45% being singletons. Study conclusions and caveats: Across lesional scalp, and particularly alopecia totalis/universalis, clonality surpassed that of normal scalp.

The length of the CDR3 is 14 residues. Germline CDR1 reads MDHEN; CDR2 reads SYDVKM. The V end lost 8 bases, the J end lost 0 bases, and 11 bases lay between the germline ends. The TCR comes from a human donor with alopecia areata. Sequencing input: CD4+ T cells sorted from blood. The genes are TRBV28 and TRBJ1-5; perhaps TRBD1 as D (5 bases). The CDR3 DNA sequence: TGTGCCAGCTCTTGGGGGAATAGCAATCAGCCCCAGCATTTT. This codes for CASSWGNSNQPQHF.